Below are 26 T cell receptor beta chains sequenced from a single sample in a study of cytomegalovirus exposure and HLA in healthy donors. Researchers ran the PCR with 60 Vbeta and 13 Jbeta primers. Sequenced by immunoSEQ multiplex PCR; TCRdb stores in-frame clones only, minus some. Altogether approximately 100,000 clones are present, over 60% being singletons, with the ten largest covering 2.7%. Material: PBMCs. The source of these receptors is a female donor in good health and CMV-seronegative.

This chain joins TRBV7-9 and TRBJ1-2; weak D call: TRBD1 (5 bases). This CDR3 spans 11 amino acids. The germline V gene has CDR1 SEHNR and CDR2 FQNEAQ (reference sequence). The CDR3 sequence is CAIDRNYGYTF. The CDR3 region has the DNA TGTGCGATCGACAGAAACTATGGCTACACCTTC.

With regard to this clone: Germline is not matched at one junction end, which may reflect a read error. CDR3 in DNA: TGTTCCAGCAGTCTGACTAGCAGACCCCAAGAGACCCAGTACTTC. Amino acids: CSSSLTSRPQETQYF. The V gene is TRBV7-9, the J gene TRBJ2-5; 7 bases map to TRBD2. The length of the CDR3 is 15 residues. CDR1 is SEHNR, CDR2 FQNEAQ, per germline (reference sequence).

The chain links TRBV11-2 to TRBJ2-1; 7 nucleotides align to TRBD1. The CDR3 has 14 residues. From germline, CDR1 is SGHAT and CDR2 FQNNGV. Trimming removed 0 bases from V and 9 bases from J; junction bases left unmatched: 5. CDR3 sequence: CASSLENRGGEQFF. In nucleotides, the CDR3 is TGTGCCAGCAGCTTAGAAAACAGGGGTGGTGAGCAGTTCTTC.

V and J are TRBV4-1 and TRBJ2-5; 12 bases are a match to TRBD2. This CDR3 spans 16 amino acids. Trimming took 4 bases from V and 2 from J; bases not matched to a gene: 5. The V gene's germline CDR1 is MGHRA and CDR2 YSYEKL. CDR3: CASSRDTSGGQETQYF. CDR3 nucleotide sequence: TGCGCCAGCAGCCGAGATACTAGCGGGGGGCAAGAGACCCAGTACTTC.

CDR3 amino acids: CASSPPDSYEQYF. In DNA, the CDR3 is TGCGCCAGCAGCCCTCCAGACTCCTACGAGCAGTACTTC. The J gene is TRBJ2-7, the V gene TRBV5-1, with D hard to call. The germline V gene encodes CDR1 SGHRS and CDR2 YFSETQ. Trimming left V 4 bases short and J 0 bases short, with 8 bases between. CDR3 length equals 13 residues.

Concerning this clone: Other DNA sequences of this sample code for an identical CDR3. The chain links TRBV2 to TRBJ2-3, with unresolved D. V lost 6 bases and J 4 bases, leaving 17 bases between the germline ends. In germline, CDR1 is SNHLY, CDR2 FYNNEI. There are 15 residues in the CDR3. Written as DNA, the CDR3 is TGTGCCAGCAGCGGCTCAGCTTTGAGCGCAGATACGCAGTATTTT. Amino acid sequence: CASSGSALSADTQYF.

This chain uses TRBV6-5 with TRBJ2-3; no clear D gene. This CDR3 is built from 15 residues. Trimming shortened V by 7 bases and J by 1 base, and 15 bases separated the two germline ends. The germline V gene has CDR1 MNHEY and CDR2 SVGAGI. The CDR3, as DNA: TGTGCCAGCACCCCCGCTTGGCTGGGCACAGATACGCAGTATTTT. Its translation: CASTPAWLGTDTQYF.

The chain couples TRBV6-1 to TRBJ2-1; TRBD2 is a possible D gene (7 bases). Trimming pared 9 bases from V and 6 bases from J, leaving 18 bases between. The CDR3 totals 14 residues. Germline loops: CDR1 MNHNS, CDR2 SASEGT. CDR3 sequence reads: CASTVWGGLNEQFF. The CDR3 nucleotides are TGTGCCAGTACGGTTTGGGGGGGGCTCAATGAGCAGTTCTTC.

The chain recombines TRBV7-2 with TRBJ2-1; D perhaps matches TRBD2 (6 bases). V was clipped by 6 bases and J by 7 bases, with 13 bases between them. The CDR3 covers 13 residues. Germline assignment: CDR1 SGHTA and CDR2 FQGNSA. The CDR3 DNA follows: TGTGCCAGCAGTTTCCGGGACTTTAATGAGCAGTTCTTC. Translated, it gives CASSFRDFNEQFF.

The chain is built from TRBV10-2 and TRBJ2-5; 7 bases agree with TRBD1. Germline trimming cut 4 bases from V and 4 bases from J; bases unmatched to any gene: 6. Germline V lookup: CDR1 WSHSY, CDR2 SAAADI. The length of the CDR3 is 14 residues. The CDR3 nucleotides are TGCGCCAGCAGTGCGGAGGACAGGTCAGAGACCCAGTACTTC. Its translation: CASSAEDRSETQYF.

The chain employs TRBV4-1 and TRBJ1-2; D gene unclear. Trimming cost V 0 bases and J 2 bases, with 4 bases left between them. From germline, CDR1 is MGHRA and CDR2 YSYEKL. The CDR3 length is 13 residues. The chain's CDR3 is CASSQEGNYGYTF. For the CDR3, the DNA is TGCGCCAGCAGCCAAGAGGGCAACTATGGCTACACCTTC.

This clone was observed once. This sequence joins TRBV12-5 and TRBJ2-1, with D possibly being TRBD2 (7 bases). V was clipped by 8 bases and J by 7 bases, with 24 bases between them. CDR3 length: 16 amino acids. CDR1 is LGHNT, CDR2 FRNRAP, per germline. The CDR3 loop reads CASTTWGGRGRNEQFF. The DNA for the CDR3 is TGTGCTAGTACTACCTGGGGGGGGCGGGGTAGGAATGAGCAGTTCTTC.

This clone has only one observation. The V call is TRBV5-4, the J call TRBJ2-7; the match to TRBD1 covers 9 bases. This CDR3 comprises 15 residues. Germline lookup yields CDR1 SGHNT and CDR2 YYREEE (reference sequence). Unmatched junction bases numbered 7, after V lost 1 base and J lost 5 bases. CDR3 in DNA: TGTGCCAGCAGCTTGACCGGACAGGGGTCCCACGAGCAGTACTTC. It specifies CASSLTGQGSHEQYF.

V is TRBV30 and J is TRBJ2-1, with TRBD2 matching over 9 bases. The germline V gene has CDR1 GTSNPN and CDR2 SVGIG (reference sequence). The J segment lost 4 bases and the V segment lost 4 bases, leaving 8 bases of the junction unmatched. The CDR3 runs 15 residues. The chain's CDR3 is CAWTLRGGDYNEQFF. In DNA form, the CDR3 reads TGTGCCTGGACCTTGCGGGGGGGGGATTACAATGAGCAGTTCTTC. The full variable domain, rest sourced from reference TRBV30 and TRBJ2-1, is SQTIHQWPATLVQPVGSPLSLECTVEGTSNPNLYWYRQAAGRGLQLLFYSVGIGQISSEVPQNLSASRPQDRQFILSSKKLLLSDSGFYLCAWTLRGGDYNEQFFGPGTRLTVL.

The chain recombines TRBV6-4 with TRBJ2-3; 10 positions agree with TRBD2. Germline CDR1 and CDR2: MRHNA and SNTAGT. The CDR3 loop spans 14 amino acids. Unmatched junction bases numbered 1, after V lost 6 bases and J lost 1 base. The CDR3 DNA follows: TGTGCCAGCAGCCTAGCGGGGGGCACAGATACGCAGTATTTT. Protein sequence: CASSLAGGTDTQYF.

The rearrangement uses TRBV6-1 and TRBJ1-6; 7 bases are a match to TRBD1. Germline trimming cut 3 bases from V and 4 bases from J; bases unmatched to any gene: 3. The CDR3 spans 15 residues. Looked up from germline, CDR1 is MNHNS and CDR2 is SASEGT. The DNA of the CDR3 is TGTGCCAGCAGTGATAGGGACAGTTATAATTCACCCCTCCACTTT. It translates to CASSDRDSYNSPLHF.

This clone was observed a single time. CDR3 bases: TGTGCCAGCGGGACAGGCCAAATTGGGCCCCAGCATTTT. Its translation: CASGTGQIGPQHF. This chain joins TRBV25-1 and TRBJ1-5; 8 bases fit TRBD1. This CDR3 has 13 amino acids. The germline V gene encodes CDR1 MGHDK and CDR2 SYGVNS. V gave up 8 bases and J gave up 9 bases; unmatched junction bases: 9.

The chain carries TRBV27 and TRBJ2-1; 10 nucleotides match TRBD2. The ends lost 3 bases at V and 10 bases at J; junction bases unmatched: 9. Looked up from germline, CDR1 is MNHEY and CDR2 is SMNVEV (reference sequence). The CDR3 has 15 amino acids. CDR3 amino acids: CASSFFLAGVYEQFF. CDR3 bases: TGTGCCAGCAGTTTTTTTCTAGCGGGGGTGTACGAGCAGTTCTTC.

The gene calls are TRBV7-9 and TRBJ2-5, with a weak D call TRBD2 (6 bases). Trimming left V 5 bases short and J 7 bases short, with 14 bases between. The CDR3 extends over 13 amino acids. CDR1 and CDR2 from the germline V gene are SEHNR and FQNEAQ (reference sequence). CDR3 in amino acids: CASSPRDLGTQYF. The CDR3 DNA follows: TGTGCCAGCAGCCCCCGGGACTTAGGGACCCAGTACTTC. Using reference TRBV7-9 and TRBJ2-5 for the parts outside the CDR3, the full variable domain is DTGVSQNPRHKITKRGQNVTFRCDPISEHNRLYWYRQTLGQGPEFLTYFQNEAQLEKSRLLSDRFSAERPKGSFSTLEIQRTEQGDSAMYLCASSPRDLGTQYFGPGTRLLVL.

The chain employs TRBV4-2 and TRBJ1-3; D gene uncertain. Germline CDR1 reads LGHNA; CDR2 reads YNFKEQ. CDR3 length: 15 amino acids. Trimming left V 0 bases short and J 2 bases short, with 8 bases between. CDR3 region: CASSQESGTGNTIYF. Here the CDR3 DNA reads TGTGCCAGCAGCCAAGAGTCCGGGACTGGAAACACCATATATTTT.

This clone turned up a few times. The chain joins TRBV5-6 to TRBJ2-2; maybe TRBD2 (6 bases). The CDR3 length is 16 residues. Germline V lookup: CDR1 SGHDT, CDR2 YYEEEE. V lost 4 bases to trimming and J lost 6 bases, with 19 bases between them. CDR3 coding DNA: TGTGCCAGCAGCAGAGGACGGGGGATCGGTGCCGGGGAGCTGTTTTTT. Translation: CASSRGRGIGAGELFF.

The chain links TRBV10-3 to TRBJ1-5, with no clear D. Deletions cut 2 bases from V and 0 bases from J, with 5 bases between. This CDR3 is 14 amino acids long. Germline loops: CDR1 ENHRY, CDR2 SYGVKD. CDR3 sequence reads: CAISEEGSNQPQHF. In DNA form, the CDR3 reads TGTGCCATCAGTGAGGAGGGTAGCAATCAGCCCCAGCATTTT.

In this sample, this clone turned up a few times. This chain uses TRBV6-1 with TRBJ1-1, with 7 bases matching TRBD1. V shed 2 bases, J shed 3 bases, and the junction held 9 bases outside the gene matches. The CDR3 has 16 amino acids. CDR1 MNHNS and CDR2 SASEGT come from the germline V gene. This CDR3 reads CASSERQGYRYTEAFF. In nucleotides, the CDR3 is TGTGCCAGCAGTGAAAGACAGGGTTATCGTTACACTGAAGCTTTCTTT.

The rearrangement links TRBV4-2 to TRBJ2-2; TRBD2 matches at 10 bases. The trim removed 1 base at V and 0 bases at J, leaving 14 bases unmatched. This CDR3 has 21 amino acids. The V gene's germline CDR1 is LGHNA and CDR2 YNFKEQ. The CDR3 spells CASSQVEGFLAGGTNTGELFF. As DNA, the CDR3 is TGTGCCAGCAGCCAAGTAGAGGGTTTTTTAGCGGGGGGCACGAACACCGGGGAGCTGTTTTTT.

In this sample, this clone turned up a few times. The CDR3 DNA sequence: TGTGCCATCAGTGGACAGTCTGGAAACACCATATATTTT. Translation: CAISGQSGNTIYF. This chain uses TRBV10-3 with TRBJ1-3, with TRBD1 as a possible D gene (5 bases). The CDR3 loop spans 13 amino acids. Trimming took 4 bases from V and 1 from J, leaving 5 bases between them. Germline V lookup: CDR1 ENHRY, CDR2 SYGVKD.

The rearrangement uses TRBV29-1 and TRBJ2-3; 7 bases align to TRBD2. The CDR3 spans 13 residues. From germline, CDR1 is SQVTM and CDR2 ANQGSEA. V trimming: 6 bases; J trimming: 5 bases; junction bases outside the gene matches: 8. In nucleotides, the CDR3 is TGCAGCGTCAGGGACGGCGGGGGAGATACGCAGTATTTT. This sequence encodes CSVRDGGGDTQYF.